This T cell receptor (beta chain) was sequenced in a study of cytomegalovirus exposure and HLA in healthy donors. The CDR3 extends over 16 amino acids. V was shortened by 0 bases and J by 0 bases, with 12 bases between the two germline ends. CDR1 and CDR2 from the germline V gene are SGHRS and YFSETQ. This clone has more than one count but fewer than ten. Its antigen is unknown. Primers for the PCR totalled 60 Vbeta and 13 Jbeta. The protocol was immunoSEQ multiplex PCR, while the TCRdb copy is restricted to in-frame clones and leaves out a portion. The table lists some 160,000 clones, around 78% of them singletons. Study results and caveats: Later work associated fewer than 20,000 TCR beta sequences with HLA alleles at 0.05 false discovery rate. In a later analysis, compared with equally common non-associated chains, HLA-associated beta chains were more expanded. A prior analysis recorded that most TCR beta V segments were productive about 87% or about 30% of the time.

The TCR sequence derives from a woman aged 40 to 49 in good health and CMV-seronegative. The chain employs TRBV5-1 and TRBJ1-1; D not resolved. The sample consisted of PBMCs. The CDR3 DNA follows: TGCGCCAGCAGCTTGGTCCCCTCCGTTATGAACACTGAAGCTTTCTTT. Amino acid sequence: CASSLVPSVMNTEAFF.